Below, 5 T cell receptor beta chains from the same sample are listed, as sequenced in a study of T cells in Graves' hyperthyroidism and ophthalmopathy. Amplified TCR beta CDR3 regions derived from RNA transcripts. The primer set for the first-round RT-PCR of the TCR CDR3 was HTBI. Each CDR3 protein is one row after TCRdb ran MiXCR on the multiplex PCR reads. The sample yields roughly 550,000 distinct CDR3 sequences, 15% to 20% seen once. Material for sequencing was blood. Receptor source: a woman between 25 and 40 years old with Graves' ophthalmopathy.

This clonotype was observed at least ten times. CDR3 bases: TGCGCCAGCAGGGCCGGCACTAGCCCAGGGGGTGAGCAGTTCTTC. It yields the protein CASRAGTSPGGEQFF. This chain links TRBV5-1 with TRBJ2-1; TRBD1 might be the D (7 bases). Germline V gene data show CDR1 as SGHRS and CDR2 as YFSETQ. Trimming left V 5 bases short and J 9 bases short, with 21 bases between. The CDR3 runs 15 residues.

This clonotype was seen at least ten times. This chain links TRBV20-1 with TRBJ2-1; no reliable D call. The CDR3 has 13 residues. Germline CDR1 and CDR2: DFQATT and SNEGSKA (reference sequence). V was pared by 1 base and J by 0 bases, with 4 bases between. The CDR3, as DNA: TGCAGTGCTAGAGGTCCCTCCTACAATGAGCAGTTCTTC. Translated: CSARGPSYNEQFF.

This clonotype is a singleton in its sample. The chain carries TRBV20-1 and TRBJ1-2; no firm D call. This CDR3 spans 13 amino acids. Germline V gene sequence: CDR1 DFQATT, CDR2 SNEGSKA (reference sequence). Trimming took off 2 bases at V and 3 bases at J, with 10 bases between the two ends. CDR3 nucleotide sequence: TGCAGTGCTAGATCGGGCGCCGACTATGGCTACACCTTC. This codes for CSARSGADYGYTF.

In its sample, this clonotype was seen many times. The genes are TRBV2 and TRBJ1-5; D is unresolved. V was trimmed by 7 bases and J by 5 bases, leaving 15 bases between them. The germline gives CDR1 SNHLY, CDR2 FYNNEI. This CDR3 comprises 14 residues. The CDR3 region is CASTGELEDQPQHF. CDR3 DNA: TGTGCCAGCACTGGGGAATTGGAAGATCAGCCCCAGCATTTT.

The genes are TRBV6-1 and TRBJ2-7; no reliable D call. The CDR3 length is 14 residues. Germline CDR1 is MNHNS and CDR2 is SASEGT. V dropped 0 bases and J dropped 3 bases, with 9 bases sitting between them. The DNA for the CDR3 is TGTGCCAGCAGTGAAGCCGAGGACGGCTACGAGCAGTACTTC. The encoded protein is CASSEAEDGYEQYF.